These 32 T cell receptor beta chains originate from one sample sequenced in a study of T cell repertoires in aging, cancer and after chemotherapy. A mixed TRB-A/B primer pool amplified rearranged TRB by multiplex touch-down PCR. TCRdb re-derived calls from the multiplex PCR reads in MiXCR, one entry per CDR3 protein. The table lists 3,000 or so distinct CDR3 sequences, 45% to 55% of them singletons. TCR beta rearrangements were amplified from peripheral blood genomic DNA. What was sequenced was blood. These receptors were collected from a human donor with a blood cancer.

The genes are TRBV27 and TRBJ2-7; D might be TRBD1 (7 bases). Germline V gene lookup returns CDR1 MNHEY and CDR2 SMNVEV (reference sequence). V was trimmed by 5 bases and J by 3 bases, leaving 11 bases between them. The CDR3 sequence is 13 residues long. CDR3 protein: CASSPQGGYEQYF. The CDR3 region has the DNA TGTGCCAGCAGTCCTCAGGGGGGCTACGAGCAGTACTTC.

This sequence joins TRBV27 and TRBJ2-5; D gene uncertain. Per germline, CDR1 MNHEY and CDR2 SMNVEV (reference sequence). V lost 6 bases and J lost 2, with 10 bases in between. The CDR3 is 13 amino acids. The CDR3: CASSRRPQETQYF. The CDR3 nucleotides are TGTGCCAGCAGCCGGCGGCCGCAAGAGACCCAGTACTTC.

This clonotype has only a few counts. The V call is TRBV29-1, the J call TRBJ1-2; D ambiguous. Germline lookup yields CDR1 SQVTM and CDR2 ANQGSEA. The CDR3 is 11 residues long. Trimming removed 3 bases from V and 5 bases from J, with 7 bases in between. CDR3 DNA: TGCAGCGTTGAGCCCAGTTATGGCTACACCTTC. Its protein product is CSVEPSYGYTF.

This chain uses TRBV6-5 with TRBJ2-5; no definite D call. This CDR3 spans 16 amino acids. Germline CDR1 and CDR2: MNHEY and SVGAGI. The V and J ends lost 3 bases and 3 bases respectively, with 17 bases between them. CDR3 protein: CASSYIGPANEETQYF. CDR3 DNA sequence: TGTGCCAGCAGTTATATAGGGCCAGCGAACGAAGAGACCCAGTACTTC.

The CDR3 here is CASSASGRGTDTQYF. The CDR3 DNA is TGTGCCAGCAGTGCTAGCGGGAGGGGAACAGATACGCAGTATTTT. The V gene is TRBV15, the J gene TRBJ2-3; the match to TRBD2 covers 12 bases. Trimming took 10 bases from V and 3 from J; bases not matched to a gene: 8. CDR1 is LNHNV and CDR2 is YYDKDF in the germline V gene (reference sequence). The CDR3 contains 15 residues.

V is TRBV11-2 and J is TRBJ2-2; D possibly uses TRBD1 or TRBD2 (5 bases each). CDR1 and CDR2 from the germline V gene are SGHAT and FQNNGV. Trimming removed 5 bases at V and 0 bases at J, with 10 bases between. The CDR3 length is 15 residues. As DNA, the CDR3 is TGTGCCAGCAGCCGGGACCTACCGAACACCGGGGAGCTGTTTTTT. The encoded protein is CASSRDLPNTGELFF.

A few counts support this clonotype. The chain employs TRBV6-2 or TRBV6-3 and TRBJ2-2, with 7 positions matching TRBD2. The CDR3 has 13 residues. The V gene's germline CDR1 is MNHEY and CDR2 SVGEGT. Unmatched junction bases numbered 6, after V lost 7 bases and J lost 7 bases. The CDR3 sequence is CASNTREGGELFF. Here the CDR3 DNA reads TGTGCCAGCAATACCAGGGAGGGCGGGGAGCTGTTTTTT.

This rearrangement joins TRBV5-1 to TRBJ2-3; maybe TRBD1 (6 bases). The CDR3 consists of 14 residues. Trimming left V 0 bases short and J 4 bases short, with 9 bases between. Germline CDR1 and CDR2: SGHRS and YFSETQ. The CDR3 DNA sequence: TGCGCCAGCAGCTTGGTACAGGGCTCAGATACGCAGTATTTT. Amino acids: CASSLVQGSDTQYF.

The chain recombines TRBV5-4 with TRBJ2-2; weak D call: TRBD1 (6 bases). The CDR3 totals 15 residues. Germline assignment: CDR1 SGHNT and CDR2 YYREEE (reference sequence). V lost 4 bases and J 5 bases, leaving 15 bases between the germline ends. The CDR3 here is CASSLIEGVTGELFF. In DNA, the CDR3 is TGTGCCAGCAGCCTTATCGAGGGGGTGACCGGGGAGCTGTTTTTT.

There are a few counts of this clonotype. The chain recombines TRBV5-4 with TRBJ2-1, with 8 bases identical to TRBD1. The ends lost 5 bases at V and 1 base at J; junction bases unmatched: 8. The V gene's germline CDR1 is SGHNT and CDR2 YYREEE (reference sequence). The CDR3 has 16 residues. The CDR3 spells CASSSTGARSYNEQFF. In nucleotides, the CDR3 is TGTGCCAGCAGTTCGACAGGGGCTAGGTCCTACAATGAGCAGTTCTTC.

In its sample, this clonotype was seen a few times. This chain connects TRBV12-3 or TRBV12-4 to TRBJ1-2; D uncertain. Trimming took off 3 bases at V and 5 bases at J, with 13 bases between the two ends. This CDR3 has 14 amino acids. CDR3 DNA: TGTGCCAGCAGTTTGGTGGCAGGATCATATGGCTACACCTTC. Amino acid sequence: CASSLVAGSYGYTF.

This clonotype occurred a few times. The chain links TRBV6-5 to TRBJ2-3; the match to TRBD1 covers 11 bases. The CDR3 has 15 residues. V lost 3 bases to trimming and J lost 7 bases; unmatched junction nucleotides: 6. The germline V gene has CDR1 MNHEY and CDR2 SVGAGI. The CDR3 protein is CASSYGQGARNTQYF. The CDR3 coding sequence is TGTGCCAGCAGTTATGGACAGGGGGCAAGGAATACGCAGTATTTT.

The chain couples TRBV18 to TRBJ2-3, with 8 bases fitting TRBD1. The germline gives CDR1 KGHSH, CDR2 LQKENI. CDR3 size: 16 residues. With 4 bases clipped from V and 4 bases from J, the junction kept 10 bases outside the gene matches. DNA of the CDR3: TGTGCCAGCTCACAAAACGAAGCGACAGGGGCAGATACGCAGTATTTT. As protein: CASSQNEATGADTQYF.

This clonotype is labeled as medium-sized. This chain links TRBV19 with TRBJ2-6; tentatively, D is TRBD2 (5 bases). Looked up from germline, CDR1 is LNHDA and CDR2 is SQIVND (reference sequence). The germline V and J ends were trimmed by 1 base and 0 bases, with 7 bases remaining between them. This CDR3 spans 16 amino acids. The CDR3 sequence is CASSIVEGSGANVLTF. The CDR3 DNA is TGTGCCAGTAGTATAGTTGAGGGCTCTGGGGCCAACGTCCTGACTTTC.

The chain is built from TRBV15 and TRBJ2-1, with D perhaps matching TRBD1 (5 bases). Germline V gives CDR1 LNHNV, CDR2 YYDKDF (reference sequence). V lost 1 base and J 10 bases, leaving 17 bases between the germline ends. The CDR3 runs 15 residues. Here the CDR3 DNA reads TGTGCCACCAGCAGAGTTGCCAAGGGGATTTGGGAGCAGTTCTTC. It specifies CATSRVAKGIWEQFF.

The chain recombines TRBV7-2 with TRBJ2-5; TRBD2 agrees at 12 bases. CDR1 is SGHTA, CDR2 FQGNSA, per germline. The CDR3 is 15 amino acids. Losses at the gene ends were 1 base for V and 4 bases for J; bases not matched to a gene: 1. The CDR3 sequence is CASSLGGLAGETQYF. In nucleotides, the CDR3 is TGTGCCAGCAGCTTAGGGGGACTAGCGGGAGAGACCCAGTACTTC.

The chain combines TRBV7-2 with TRBJ2-7; 8 positions agree with TRBD1. V trimming: 5 bases; J trimming: 6 bases; junction bases outside the gene matches: 6. CDR3 length: 13 residues. Germline V gene data show CDR1 as SGHTA and CDR2 as FQGNSA. CDR3 nucleotide sequence: TGTGCCAGCAGCCTGGACAGGGTAGGCGAGCAGTACTTC. Its translation: CASSLDRVGEQYF. The variable domain in full, completed from reference TRBV7-2 and TRBJ2-7, reads GAGVSQSPSNKVTEKGKDVELRCDPISGHTALYWYRQSLGQGLEFLIYFQGNSAPDKSGLPSDRFSAERTGGSVSTLTIQRTQQEDSAVYLCASSLDRVGEQYFGPGTRLTVT.

Details on this clonotype: A read error may account for a junction end that differs from germline. The chain has TRBV4-3 and TRBJ2-2, with D perhaps matching TRBD1 or TRBD2 (5 bases each). Germline CDR1 reads LGHNA; CDR2 reads YSLEER. This CDR3 is built from 17 residues. The CDR3: CASSGAGSFSNTGELFF. The CDR3 DNA is TGTGCCAGCTCCGGGGCAGGGAGCTTTTCGAACACCGGGGAGCTGTTTTTT.

On this clonotype: At one boundary the junction diverges from the germline segment, which might be a read error. The CDR3 region has the DNA TGTGCCAGCACCTTAGACGCCGGGGGGGGCACAGATACGCAGTATTTT. It codes for CASTLDAGGGTDTQYF. This chain joins TRBV7-2 and TRBJ2-3; 8 bases align to TRBD2. This CDR3 is 16 amino acids long. Germline lookup yields CDR1 SGHTA and CDR2 FQGNSA.

By share of the sample, this clonotype is large. V gene TRBV29-1 combines with J gene TRBJ2-5, with D perhaps being TRBD1 or TRBD2 (6 bases each). Trimming pared 7 bases from V and 5 bases from J, leaving 14 bases between. From germline, CDR1 is SQVTM and CDR2 ANQGSEA. The CDR3 contains 12 residues. CDR3 amino acids: CSGRGDRETQYF. The CDR3 DNA follows: TGCAGCGGGAGGGGGGACCGGGAGACCCAGTACTTC.

This rearrangement joins TRBV19 to TRBJ2-2; 7 bases align to TRBD2. The length of the CDR3 is 15 residues. V was clipped by 7 bases and J by 3 bases; unmatched bases: 8. The germline V gene has CDR1 LNHDA and CDR2 SQIVND (reference sequence). CDR3 DNA: TGTGCCAGTACCCCGGGGGGAGCGGACACCGGGGAGCTGTTTTTT. As protein: CASTPGGADTGELFF. The full variable domain, with the rest looked up from reference TRBV19 and TRBJ2-2, is DGGITQSPKYLFRKEGQNVTLSCEQNLNHDAMYWYRQDPGQGLRLIYYSQIVNDFQKGDIAEGYSVSREKKESFPLTVTSAQKNPTAFYLCASTPGGADTGELFFGEGSRLTVL.

V gene TRBV5-1 combines with J gene TRBJ2-5; 9 nucleotides match TRBD1. This CDR3 has 15 amino acids. The junction had 9 bases not matched to a gene; V was cut back by 4 bases and J by 5 bases. Germline CDR1 and CDR2: SGHRS and YFSETQ. The CDR3 DNA follows: TGCGCCAGCAGCGTGGGAACCGGGACAGGGGAGACCCAGTACTTC. Residues: CASSVGTGTGETQYF. Looking up the rest from reference TRBV5-1 and TRBJ2-5 gives the full variable domain: KAGVTQTPRYLIKTRGQQVTLSCSPISGHRSVSWYQQTPGQGLQFLFEYFSETQRNKGNFPGRFSGRQFSNSRSEMNVSTLELGDSALYLCASSVGTGTGETQYFGPGTRLLVL.

The J gene is TRBJ2-1, the V gene TRBV12-3 or TRBV12-4; no firm D call. V lost 1 base and J lost 3, with 7 bases in between. CDR3 length equals 14 residues. The CDR3 loop reads CASSLGFGYNEQFF. The CDR3 DNA sequence: TGTGCCAGCAGTTTAGGGTTCGGCTACAATGAGCAGTTCTTC.

The J gene is TRBJ2-4, the V gene TRBV28; D is ambiguous. This CDR3 has 14 residues. Deletions cut 3 bases from V and 1 base from J, with 7 bases between. Germline CDR1 is MDHEN and CDR2 is SYDVKM. DNA for the CDR3: TGTGCCAGCAGTTTCCAATTCGCCAAAAACATTCAGTACTTC. It encodes CASSFQFAKNIQYF.

This chain uses TRBV11-1 with TRBJ1-6; 9 bases are shared with TRBD1. This CDR3 comprises 15 residues. CDR1 is SGHAT and CDR2 is FQDESV in the germline V gene (reference sequence). Trimming took 5 bases from V and 9 from J; bases not matched to a gene: 8. This CDR3 reads CASSPGQGSGSPLHF. CDR3 nucleotides: TGTGCCAGCAGCCCAGGACAGGGGTCAGGTTCACCCCTCCACTTT.

This clonotype was counted only a few times. CDR3 region: CASSLPSGGGPYNEQFF. In nucleotides, the CDR3 is TGTGCCAGCAGCTTACCCTCCGGGGGAGGGCCCTACAATGAGCAGTTCTTC. The chain uses TRBV7-9 and TRBJ2-1, with TRBD2 matching over 7 bases. Germline V CDR1 and CDR2: SEHNR, FQNEAQ (reference sequence). V was clipped by 2 bases and J by 2 bases; unmatched bases: 9. This CDR3 is 17 amino acids long.

V gene TRBV6-5 combines with J gene TRBJ2-5, with TRBD2 matching over 9 bases. Germline assignment: CDR1 MNHEY and CDR2 SVGAGI. Trimming removed 5 bases from V and 1 base from J; junction bases left unmatched: 5. This CDR3 contains 15 residues. CDR3 coding DNA: TGTGCCAGCAGTACCCAAGCGGGGGGCCAAGAGACCCAGTACTTC. This gives the protein CASSTQAGGQETQYF.

The table lists this clonotype with a few counts. The chain is built from TRBV7-9 and TRBJ2-1; maybe TRBD2 (6 bases). Germline CDR1 SEHNR, CDR2 FQNEAQ (reference sequence). The CDR3 loop spans 16 amino acids. V was pared by 5 bases and J by 7 bases, with 21 bases between. The CDR3, as DNA: TGTGCCAGCAGCCCGGACGGAGGGACCGTTTTGAATGAGCAGTTCTTC. The encoded protein is CASSPDGGTVLNEQFF.

The CDR3 region is CASSFSPIGDQPQHF. CDR3 sequence (DNA): TGTGCCAGCAGTTTTAGTCCGATTGGGGATCAGCCCCAGCATTTT. This chain connects TRBV27 to TRBJ1-5, with D unclear. CDR1 is MNHEY, CDR2 SMNVEV, per germline (reference sequence). The CDR3 has 15 residues. Trimming shortened V by 3 bases and J by 5 bases, and 14 bases separated the two germline ends.

V usage is TRBV6-2 or TRBV6-3 and J usage is TRBJ2-2; D perhaps matches TRBD2 (5 bases). V lost 0 bases to trimming and J lost 5 bases, with 10 bases between them. CDR3 length: 15 amino acids. CDR1 and CDR2 (germline): MNHEY, SVGEGT. As DNA, the CDR3 is TGTGCCAGCAGTTACTCATTTCCGGGGACCGGGGAGCTGTTTTTT. It specifies CASSYSFPGTGELFF.

This clonotype has just a few counts. The chain employs TRBV30 and TRBJ2-3, with D unresolved. With 2 bases removed from V and 0 bases from J, the gap between germline ends came to 9 bases. Germline lookup yields CDR1 GTSNPN and CDR2 SVGIG (reference sequence). This CDR3 contains 14 residues. This chain's CDR3 is CAWSRPGSTDTQYF. CDR3 sequence (DNA): TGTGCCTGGAGTCGTCCGGGTAGCACAGATACGCAGTATTTT.

J is TRBJ2-1 and V is TRBV19; TRBD1 might be the D (5 bases). Germline loops: CDR1 LNHDA, CDR2 SQIVND (reference sequence). CDR3 length: 16 amino acids. The V end was cut by 1 base, the J end by 1 base, with 11 bases between. The CDR3 reads CASSIAYDSSYNEQFF. For the CDR3, the DNA is TGTGCCAGTAGTATAGCTTACGACAGTTCCTACAATGAGCAGTTCTTC. Full variable domain (outside the CDR3, taken from reference TRBV19 and TRBJ2-1): DGGITQSPKYLFRKEGQNVTLSCEQNLNHDAMYWYRQDPGQGLRLIYYSQIVNDFQKGDIAEGYSVSREKKESFPLTVTSAQKNPTAFYLCASSIAYDSSYNEQFFGPGTRLTVL.